This T cell receptor beta chain was captured by sequencing in a study of cytomegalovirus exposure and HLA in healthy donors. Study observations and caveats: TCR beta chain V- and J-gene trimming was linked, in a later analysis, to a missense variant in DCLRE1C.

Both 60 Vbeta primers and 13 Jbeta primers went into the PCR. Using immunoSEQ multiplex PCR, the repertoire was profiled, and TCRdb retains in-frame clones only, with some absent. The sample has about 140,000 clones, around 73% seen once. The germline gives CDR1 SGHTA, CDR2 FQGTGA. The CDR3 runs 13 residues. The V gene end was trimmed by 2 bases and the J gene end by 2 bases; junction bases not matched to a gene: 0. In regard to this clone: Its specificity is not known.

The sequence was obtained from a woman aged 35 to 49 in good health and CMV-seronegative. Sample: PBMCs. The chain combines TRBV7-3 with TRBJ2-7, with TRBD1 identical over 7 bases. CDR3 amino acids: CASSLGTAYEQYF. CDR3 sequence (DNA): TGTGCCAGCAGCTTAGGGACAGCCTACGAGCAGTACTTC. Full variable domain (remainder filled in from reference TRBV7-3 and TRBJ2-7): GAGVSQTPSNKVTEKGKYVELRCDPISGHTALYWYRQSLGQGPEFLIYFQGTGAADDSGLPNDRFFAVRPEGSVSTLKIQRTERGDSAVYLCASSLGTAYEQYFGPGTRLTVT.